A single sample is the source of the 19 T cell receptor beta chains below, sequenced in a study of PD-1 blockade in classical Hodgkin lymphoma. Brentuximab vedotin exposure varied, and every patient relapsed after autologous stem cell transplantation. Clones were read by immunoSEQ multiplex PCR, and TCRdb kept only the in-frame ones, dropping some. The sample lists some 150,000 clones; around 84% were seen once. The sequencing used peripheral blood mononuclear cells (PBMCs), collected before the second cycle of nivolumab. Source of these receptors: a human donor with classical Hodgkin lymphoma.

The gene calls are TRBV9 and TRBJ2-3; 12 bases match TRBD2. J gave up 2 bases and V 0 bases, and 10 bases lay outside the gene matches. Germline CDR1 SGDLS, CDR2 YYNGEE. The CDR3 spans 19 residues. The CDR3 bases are TGTGCCAGCAGCGTAGCCCCGACTAGCGGGGGTGGATTCACAGATACGCAGTATTTT. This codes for CASSVAPTSGGGFTDTQYF.

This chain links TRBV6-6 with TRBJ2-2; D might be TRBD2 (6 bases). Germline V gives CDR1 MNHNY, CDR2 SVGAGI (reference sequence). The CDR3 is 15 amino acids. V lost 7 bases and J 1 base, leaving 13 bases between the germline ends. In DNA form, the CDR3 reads TGTGCCAGCACCCGGGGGATGGGGAACACCGGGGAGCTGTTTTTT. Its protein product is CASTRGMGNTGELFF.

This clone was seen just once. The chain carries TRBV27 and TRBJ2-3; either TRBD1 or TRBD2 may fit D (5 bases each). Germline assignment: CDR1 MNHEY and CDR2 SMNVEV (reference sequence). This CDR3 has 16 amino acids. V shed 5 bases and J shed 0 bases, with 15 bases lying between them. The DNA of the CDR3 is TGTGCCAGCAGTGTACCGGGTGGGGGAAGCACAGATACGCAGTATTTT. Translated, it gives CASSVPGGGSTDTQYF.

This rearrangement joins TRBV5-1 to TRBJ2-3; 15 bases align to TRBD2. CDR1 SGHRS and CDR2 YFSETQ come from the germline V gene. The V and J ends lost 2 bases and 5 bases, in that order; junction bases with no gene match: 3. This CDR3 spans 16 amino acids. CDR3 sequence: CASSLGTSGGLDTQYF. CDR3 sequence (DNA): TGCGCCAGCAGCTTAGGGACTAGCGGGGGGTTAGATACGCAGTATTTT.

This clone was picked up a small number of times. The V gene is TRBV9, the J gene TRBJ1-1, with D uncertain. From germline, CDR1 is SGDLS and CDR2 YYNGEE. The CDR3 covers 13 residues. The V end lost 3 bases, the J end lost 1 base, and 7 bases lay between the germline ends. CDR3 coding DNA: TGTGCCAGCAGCGAGGGTACGAACACTGAAGCTTTCTTT. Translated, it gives CASSEGTNTEAFF.

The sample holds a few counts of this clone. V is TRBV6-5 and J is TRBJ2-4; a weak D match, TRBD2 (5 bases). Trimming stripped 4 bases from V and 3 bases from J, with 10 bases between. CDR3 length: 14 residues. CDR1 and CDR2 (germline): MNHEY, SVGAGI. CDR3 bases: TGTGCCAGCAGTTCCGAGGGAGACAAAAACATTCAGTACTTC. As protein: CASSSEGDKNIQYF.

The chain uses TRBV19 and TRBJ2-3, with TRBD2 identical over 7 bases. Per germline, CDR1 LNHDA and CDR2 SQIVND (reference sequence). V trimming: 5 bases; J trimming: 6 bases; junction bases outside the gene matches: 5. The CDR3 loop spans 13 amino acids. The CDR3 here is CASSPSGGDTQYF. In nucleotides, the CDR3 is TGTGCCAGTAGTCCCTCGGGGGGTGATACGCAGTATTTT.

The CDR3: CATMADSSTGELFF. The DNA of the CDR3 is TGTGCCACCATGGCGGACAGTTCCACCGGGGAGCTGTTTTTT. The V gene is TRBV19, the J gene TRBJ2-2, with D maybe TRBD1 (6 bases). Germline V lookup: CDR1 LNHDA, CDR2 SQIVND (reference sequence). V was clipped by 10 bases and J by 4 bases, with 16 bases between them. The CDR3 sequence is 14 residues long.

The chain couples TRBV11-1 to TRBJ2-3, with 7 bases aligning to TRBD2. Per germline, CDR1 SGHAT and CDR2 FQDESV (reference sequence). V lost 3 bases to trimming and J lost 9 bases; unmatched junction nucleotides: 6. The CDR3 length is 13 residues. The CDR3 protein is CASSLGSSGTQYF. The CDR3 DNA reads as TGTGCCAGCAGCTTGGGATCTAGCGGAACGCAGTATTTT. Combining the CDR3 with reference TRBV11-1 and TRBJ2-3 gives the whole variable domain EAEVAQSPRYKITEKSQAVAFWCDPISGHATLYWYRQILGQGPELLVQFQDESVVDDSQLPKDRFSAERLKGVDSTLKIQPAELGDSAMYLCASSLGSSGTQYFGPGTRLTVL.

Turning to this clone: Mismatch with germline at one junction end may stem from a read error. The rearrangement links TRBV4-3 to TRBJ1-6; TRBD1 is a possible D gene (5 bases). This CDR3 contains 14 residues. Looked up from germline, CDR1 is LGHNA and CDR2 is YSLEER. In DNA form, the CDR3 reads TGCGCCAGCAGCCAAGACCCGCGAACCGGGACTCTTAACTTT. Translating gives CASSQDPRTGTLNF.

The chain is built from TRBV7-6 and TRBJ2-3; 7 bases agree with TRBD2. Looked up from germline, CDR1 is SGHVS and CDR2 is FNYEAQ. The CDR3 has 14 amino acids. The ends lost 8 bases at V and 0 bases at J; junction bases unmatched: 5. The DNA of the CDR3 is TGTGCCAGCCGCAGCGGGGCTAGCACAGATACGCAGTATTTT. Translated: CASRSGASTDTQYF.

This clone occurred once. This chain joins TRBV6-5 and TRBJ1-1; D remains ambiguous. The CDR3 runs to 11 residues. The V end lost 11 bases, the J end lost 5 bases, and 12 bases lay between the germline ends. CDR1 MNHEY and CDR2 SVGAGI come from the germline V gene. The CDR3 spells CAARRGTEAFF. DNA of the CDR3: TGTGCCGCCCGGAGAGGAACTGAAGCTTTCTTT.

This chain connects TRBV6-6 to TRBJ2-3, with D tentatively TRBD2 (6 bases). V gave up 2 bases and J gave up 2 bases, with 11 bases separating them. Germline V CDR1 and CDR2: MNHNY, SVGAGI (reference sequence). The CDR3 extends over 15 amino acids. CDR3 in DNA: TGTGCCAGCAGTTACCTGGGACTTAACACAGATACGCAGTATTTT. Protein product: CASSYLGLNTDTQYF.

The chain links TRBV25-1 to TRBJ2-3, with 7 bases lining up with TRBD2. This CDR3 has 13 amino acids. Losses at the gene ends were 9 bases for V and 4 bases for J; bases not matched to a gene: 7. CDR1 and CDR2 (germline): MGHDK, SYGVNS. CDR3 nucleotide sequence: TGTGCCAGTTCCATGGGGGGGGCAGATACGCAGTATTTT. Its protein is CASSMGGADTQYF.

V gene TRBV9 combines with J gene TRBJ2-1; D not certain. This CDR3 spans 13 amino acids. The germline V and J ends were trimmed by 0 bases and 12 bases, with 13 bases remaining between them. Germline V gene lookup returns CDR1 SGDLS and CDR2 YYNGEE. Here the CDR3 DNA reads TGTGCCAGCAGCGTAGGAGTCGACCCTAGGCAGTTCTTC. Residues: CASSVGVDPRQFF.

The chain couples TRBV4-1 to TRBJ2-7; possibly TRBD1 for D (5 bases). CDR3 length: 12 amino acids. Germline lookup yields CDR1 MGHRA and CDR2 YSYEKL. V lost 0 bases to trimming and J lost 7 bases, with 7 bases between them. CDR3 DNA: TGCGCCAGCAGCCAAGATGGGGCAGAGCAGTACTTC. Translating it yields CASSQDGAEQYF.

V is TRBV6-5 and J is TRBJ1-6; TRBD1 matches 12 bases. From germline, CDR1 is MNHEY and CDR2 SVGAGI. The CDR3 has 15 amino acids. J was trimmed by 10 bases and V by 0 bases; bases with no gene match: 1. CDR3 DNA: TGTGCCAGCAGTTACTCCGGGACAGGGGGCTCACCCCTCCACTTT. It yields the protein CASSYSGTGGSPLHF.

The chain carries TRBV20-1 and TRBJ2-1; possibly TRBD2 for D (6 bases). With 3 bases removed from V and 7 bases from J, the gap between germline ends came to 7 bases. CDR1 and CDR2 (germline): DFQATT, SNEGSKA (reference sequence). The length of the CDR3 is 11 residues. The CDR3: CSASGSNEQFF. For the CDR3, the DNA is TGCAGTGCTAGCGGGAGTAATGAGCAGTTCTTC.

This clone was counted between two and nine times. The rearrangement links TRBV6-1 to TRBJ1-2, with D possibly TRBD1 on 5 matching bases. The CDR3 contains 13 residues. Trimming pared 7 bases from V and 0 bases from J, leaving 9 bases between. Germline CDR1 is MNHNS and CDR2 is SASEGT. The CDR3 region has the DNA TGTGCCAGCACGGACACTACTAACTATGGCTACACCTTC. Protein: CASTDTTNYGYTF.